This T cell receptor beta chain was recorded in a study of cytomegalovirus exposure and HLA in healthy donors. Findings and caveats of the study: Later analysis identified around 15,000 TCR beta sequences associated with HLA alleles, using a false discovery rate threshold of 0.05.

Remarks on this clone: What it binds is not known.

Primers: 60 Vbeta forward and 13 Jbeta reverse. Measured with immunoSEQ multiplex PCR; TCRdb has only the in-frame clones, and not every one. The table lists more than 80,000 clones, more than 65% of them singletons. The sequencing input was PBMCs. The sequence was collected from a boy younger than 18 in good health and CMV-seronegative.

CDR3 DNA: TGTGCCAGCAGCTTAGCTGGGACAGGCAAAGCTTTCTTT. Protein sequence: CASSLAGTGKAFF. The gene calls are TRBV7-8 and TRBJ1-1, with 8 bases that match TRBD1. CDR3 size: 13 residues. The V segment lost 0 bases and the J segment 9 bases; nucleotides outside the gene matches: 3. Per the germline V gene, CDR1 is SGHVS and CDR2 is FQNEAQ. Together with reference TRBV7-8 and TRBJ1-1, the CDR3 gives the full variable domain: GAGVSQSPRYKVAKRGQDVALRCDPISGHVSLFWYQQALGQGPEFLTYFQNEAQLDKSGLPSDRFFAERPEGSVSTLKIQRTQQEDSAVYLCASSLAGTGKAFFGQGTRLTVV.